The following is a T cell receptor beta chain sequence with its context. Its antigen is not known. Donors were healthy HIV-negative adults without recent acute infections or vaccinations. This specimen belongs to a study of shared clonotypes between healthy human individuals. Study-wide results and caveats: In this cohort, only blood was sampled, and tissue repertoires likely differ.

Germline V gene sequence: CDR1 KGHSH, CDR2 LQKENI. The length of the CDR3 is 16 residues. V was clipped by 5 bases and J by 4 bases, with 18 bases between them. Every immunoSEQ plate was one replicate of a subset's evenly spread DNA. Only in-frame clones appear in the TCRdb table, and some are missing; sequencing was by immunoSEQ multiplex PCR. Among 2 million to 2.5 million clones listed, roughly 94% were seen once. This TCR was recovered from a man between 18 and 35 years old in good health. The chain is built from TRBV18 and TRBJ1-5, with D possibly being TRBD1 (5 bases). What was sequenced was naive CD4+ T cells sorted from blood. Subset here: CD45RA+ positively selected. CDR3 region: CASSLPGTGNNQPQHF. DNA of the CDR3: TGTGCCAGCTCATTGCCCGGGACGGGCAATAATCAGCCCCAGCATTTT.